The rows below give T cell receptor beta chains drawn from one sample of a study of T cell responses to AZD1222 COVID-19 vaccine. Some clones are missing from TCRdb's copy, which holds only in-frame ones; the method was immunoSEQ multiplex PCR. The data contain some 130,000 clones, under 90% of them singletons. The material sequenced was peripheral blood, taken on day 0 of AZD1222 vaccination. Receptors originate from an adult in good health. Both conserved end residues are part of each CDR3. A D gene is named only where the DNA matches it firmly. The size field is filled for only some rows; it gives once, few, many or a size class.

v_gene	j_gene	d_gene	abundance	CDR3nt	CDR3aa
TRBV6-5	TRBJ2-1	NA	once	TGTGCCAGCAGTTACTCGGACTACAATGAGCAGTTCTTC	CASSYSDYNEQFF
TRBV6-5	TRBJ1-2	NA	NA	TGTGCCAGCAGCCCGTGGCATGAGGACTATGGCTACACCTTC	CASSPWHEDYGYTF
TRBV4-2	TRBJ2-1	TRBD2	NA	TGTGCCAGCAGCCAAGATCCGGGACTAGCCAATGAGCAGTTCTTC	CASSQDPGLANEQFF
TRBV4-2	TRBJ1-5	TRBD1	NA	TGTGCCAGCAGCCAAGTAGGAGGGGGCGAAAGCAATCAGCCCCAGCATTTT	CASSQVGGGESNQPQHF
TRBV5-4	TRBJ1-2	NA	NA	TGTGCCAGCAGCTTGGAACCCCCTGGGTCCCTTAGATATGGCTACACCTTC	CASSLEPPGSLRYGYTF
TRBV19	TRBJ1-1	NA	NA	TGTGCCAGTAGTTATATGGAGTCAGAAGCCACTGAAGCTTTCTTT	CASSYMESEATEAFF
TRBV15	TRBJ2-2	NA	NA	TGTGCCACCAGCAGAGGCGGCGGGGTTAACACCGGGGAGCTGTTTTTT	CATSRGGGVNTGELFF
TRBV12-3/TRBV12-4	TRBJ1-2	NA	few	TGTGCCAGCAGTTTAATACCGAACTATGGCTACACCTTC	CASSLIPNYGYTF
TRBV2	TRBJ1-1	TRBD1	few	TGTGCCAGCAGGGAAACCGGGACAGGGACTGAAGCTTTCTTT	CASRETGTGTEAFF
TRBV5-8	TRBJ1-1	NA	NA	TGTGCCAGCAGCTTTCATCCTGAAGCTTTCTTT	CASSFHPEAFF
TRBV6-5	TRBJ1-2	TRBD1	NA	TGTGCCAGCAGTAACCAGGGGGGTGGCTACACCTTC	CASSNQGGGYTF
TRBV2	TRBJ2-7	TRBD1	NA	TGTGCCAGCAGTGGACAGGGGTCGGTCTACGAGCAGTACTTC	CASSGQGSVYEQYF
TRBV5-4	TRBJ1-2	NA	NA	TGTGCCAGCAGCTTGGGTAAAGGCTATGGCTACACCTTC	CASSLGKGYGYTF
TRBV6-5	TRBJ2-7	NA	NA	TGTGCCAGCAGTCAGCAGGACAACTCCTACGAGCAGTACTTC	CASSQQDNSYEQYF
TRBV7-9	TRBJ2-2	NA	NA	TGTGCCAGCAGCGGAGTTGTGGCCTTGGGGGCCGGGGAGCTGTTTTTT	CASSGVVALGAGELFF
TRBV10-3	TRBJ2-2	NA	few	TGTGCCATCAGGTTTGGGCGCACCGGGGAGCTGTTTTTT	CAIRFGRTGELFF
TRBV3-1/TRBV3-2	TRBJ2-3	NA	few	TGTGCCAGCAGCCAAGGGAATGCAGATACGCAGTATTTT	CASSQGNADTQYF
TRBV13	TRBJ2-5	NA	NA	TGTGCCAGCAGCTTAGGGGGGCCCCCCTGGGAGACCCAGTACTTC	CASSLGGPPWETQYF